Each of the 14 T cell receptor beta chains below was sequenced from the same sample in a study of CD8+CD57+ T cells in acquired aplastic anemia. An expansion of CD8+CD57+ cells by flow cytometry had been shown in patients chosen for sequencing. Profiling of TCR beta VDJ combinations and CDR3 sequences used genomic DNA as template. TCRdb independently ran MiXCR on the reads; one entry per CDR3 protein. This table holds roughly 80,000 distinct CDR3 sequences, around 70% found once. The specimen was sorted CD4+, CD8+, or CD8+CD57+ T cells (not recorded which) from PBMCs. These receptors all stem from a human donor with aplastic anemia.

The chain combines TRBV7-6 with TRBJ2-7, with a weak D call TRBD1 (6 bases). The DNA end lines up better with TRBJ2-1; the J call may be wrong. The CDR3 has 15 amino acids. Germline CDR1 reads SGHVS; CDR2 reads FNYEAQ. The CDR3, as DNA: TGTGCCAGCAGCTTGGGAACAGGGACCCTCAATGAGCAGTTCTTC. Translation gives CASSLGTGTLNEQFF.

The CDR3 protein is CASSLAGGSGNTIYF. CDR3 nucleotides: TGCGCCAGCAGCTTGGCCGGCGGGTCTGGAAACACCATATATTTT. This chain connects TRBV5-1 to TRBJ1-3; D not resolved. Deletions cut 0 bases from V and 1 base from J, with 8 bases between. This CDR3 has 15 residues. In germline, CDR1 is SGHRS, CDR2 YFSETQ.

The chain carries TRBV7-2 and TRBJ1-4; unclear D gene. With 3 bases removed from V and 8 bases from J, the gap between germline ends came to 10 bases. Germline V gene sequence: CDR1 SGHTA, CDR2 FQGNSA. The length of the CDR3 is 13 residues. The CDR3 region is CASSFAEVEKLFF. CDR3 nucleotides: TGTGCCAGCAGCTTCGCCGAGGTAGAAAAACTGTTTTTT.

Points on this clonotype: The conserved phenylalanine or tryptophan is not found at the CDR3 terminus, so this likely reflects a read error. The CDR3 spells CASTLRGRDTEAFC. Written as DNA, the CDR3 is TGTGCCAGTACCCTGAGGGGCAGGGACACTGAAGCTTTCTGT. The chain employs TRBV19 and TRBJ1-1, with D possibly being TRBD1 (5 bases). Looked up from germline, CDR1 is LNHDA and CDR2 is SQIVND (reference sequence). Trimming took 7 bases from V and 3 from J, leaving 15 bases between them. The CDR3 totals 14 residues.

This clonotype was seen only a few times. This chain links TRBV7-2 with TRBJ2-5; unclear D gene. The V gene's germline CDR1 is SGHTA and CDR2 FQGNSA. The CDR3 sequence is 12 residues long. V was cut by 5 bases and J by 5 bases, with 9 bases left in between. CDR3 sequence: CASSPHPETQYF. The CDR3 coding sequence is TGTGCCAGCAGCCCCCACCCGGAGACCCAGTACTTC.

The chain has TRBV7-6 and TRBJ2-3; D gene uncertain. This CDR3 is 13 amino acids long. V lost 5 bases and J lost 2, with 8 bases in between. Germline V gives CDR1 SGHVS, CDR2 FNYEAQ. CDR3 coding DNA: TGTGCCAGCAGCGCCCCTAACACAGATACGCAGTATTTT. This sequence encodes CASSAPNTDTQYF.

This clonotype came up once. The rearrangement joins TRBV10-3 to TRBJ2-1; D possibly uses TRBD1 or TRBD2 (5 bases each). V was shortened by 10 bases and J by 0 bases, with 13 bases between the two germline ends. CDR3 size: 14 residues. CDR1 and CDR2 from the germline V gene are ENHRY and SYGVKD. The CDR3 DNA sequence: TGTGCCAGCAGACGGGGCAGCTCCTACAATGAGCAGTTCTTC. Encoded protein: CASRRGSSYNEQFF.

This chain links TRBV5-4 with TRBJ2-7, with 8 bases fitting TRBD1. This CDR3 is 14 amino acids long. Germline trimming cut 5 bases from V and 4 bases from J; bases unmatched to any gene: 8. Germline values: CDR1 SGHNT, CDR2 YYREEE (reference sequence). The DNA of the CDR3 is TGTGCCAGCAGTTTTACCGGACAGGGATACGAGCAGTACTTC. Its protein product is CASSFTGQGYEQYF. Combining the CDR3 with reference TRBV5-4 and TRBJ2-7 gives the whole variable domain ETGVTQSPTHLIKTRGQQVTLRCSSQSGHNTVSWYQQALGQGPQFIFQYYREEENGRGNFPPRFSGLQFPNYSSELNVNALELDDSALYLCASSFTGQGYEQYFGPGTRLTVT.

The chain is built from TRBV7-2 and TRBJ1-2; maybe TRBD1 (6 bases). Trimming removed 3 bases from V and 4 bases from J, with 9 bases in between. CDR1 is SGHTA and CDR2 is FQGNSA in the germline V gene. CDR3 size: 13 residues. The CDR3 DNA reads TGTGCCAGCAGCTTTGGACAGCCCTATGGCTACACCTTC. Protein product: CASSFGQPYGYTF.

CDR3 in DNA: TGTGCCAGCAGCGCCATACAGGGAGAGGGCTACGAGCAGTACTTC. Encoded protein: CASSAIQGEGYEQYF. The V and J genes are TRBV7-6 and TRBJ2-7, with D tentatively TRBD1 (6 bases). With 5 bases removed from V and 3 bases from J, the gap between germline ends came to 17 bases. Germline values: CDR1 SGHVS, CDR2 FNYEAQ. The CDR3 consists of 15 residues.

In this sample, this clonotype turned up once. The CDR3 DNA is TGTGCCAGCAGTGGATACAGGGATACCTACGAGCAGTACTTC. This sequence encodes CASSGYRDTYEQYF. The chain links TRBV4-2 to TRBJ2-7; a possible D gene is TRBD1 (6 bases). Germline-derived CDR1 and CDR2 are LGHNA and YNFKEQ. This CDR3 is built from 14 residues. V dropped 6 bases and J dropped 2 bases, with 14 bases sitting between them.

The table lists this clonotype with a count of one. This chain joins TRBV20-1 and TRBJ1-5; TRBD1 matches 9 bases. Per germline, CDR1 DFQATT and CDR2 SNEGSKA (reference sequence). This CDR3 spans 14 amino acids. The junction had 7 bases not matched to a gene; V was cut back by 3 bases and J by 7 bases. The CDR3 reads CSARSGTGIQPQHF. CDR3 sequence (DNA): TGCAGTGCTAGGAGTGGGACAGGGATACAGCCCCAGCATTTT.

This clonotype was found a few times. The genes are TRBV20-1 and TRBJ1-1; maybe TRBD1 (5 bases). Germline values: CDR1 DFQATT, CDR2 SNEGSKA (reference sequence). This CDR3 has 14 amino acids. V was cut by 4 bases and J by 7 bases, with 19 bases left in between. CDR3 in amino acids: CSAKSGRDPGEAFF. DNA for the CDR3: TGCAGTGCTAAGTCGGGCAGGGACCCCGGTGAAGCTTTCTTT.

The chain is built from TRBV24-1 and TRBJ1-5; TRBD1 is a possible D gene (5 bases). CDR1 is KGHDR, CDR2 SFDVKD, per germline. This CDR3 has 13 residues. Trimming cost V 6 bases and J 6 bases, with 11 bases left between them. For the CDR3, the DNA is TGTGCCACCAGTTGGGGGGTGGCTCAGCCCCAGCATTTT. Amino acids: CATSWGVAQPQHF.